This T cell receptor (beta chain) is from a study of OX40 agonist ivuxolimab in advanced cancers. Findings and caveats of the study: The specificity for antigen of the expanded peripheral T cells was not determined.

Only in-frame clones appear in the TCRdb table, and some are missing; sequencing was by immunoSEQ multiplex PCR. The sample shows about 48,000 clones, about 90% of them seen only once. In the case of this clone: Its matching antigen is unknown.

Germline V gene sequence: CDR1 MNHEY, CDR2 SMNVEV (reference sequence). This CDR3 comprises 14 residues. Trimming removed 5 bases from V and 4 bases from J, with 12 bases in between. This sequence originates from an adult with an advanced solid tumor such as melanoma, head and neck, liver or kidney cancer. This chain connects TRBV27 to TRBJ1-5; tentatively, D is TRBD1 (6 bases). The material sequenced was CD4+ or CD8+ T cells sorted from blood, taken in a trial of the OX40 agonist ivuxolimab. The CDR3 nucleotides read TGTGCCAGCAGTCCGACAGGAGGAAATCAGCCCCAGCATTTT. This gives the protein CASSPTGGNQPQHF.